This T cell receptor beta chain originates from a study of blood T cell repertoires in COVID-19. Study at large: Sites in the United States, Italy and Spain provided acute and convalescent COVID-19 samples. Sample material is recorded as cDNA or gDNA derived from T cells, B-cell-depleted T cells, or PBMCs.

Profiled with immunoSEQ multiplex PCR; TCRdb holds only in-frame clones, not every one. The table shows around 70,000 clones, with 79% occurring only once. The sequence came from a man between 60 and 75 years old with active or convalescent COVID-19. Specimen: peripheral blood.

The CDR3: CASSPRRSTDTQYF. CDR3 nucleotides: TGTGCCAGCTCACCACGTAGAAGCACAGATACGCAGTATTTT. The chain employs TRBV18 and TRBJ2-3; D uncertain. The V gene's germline CDR1 is KGHSH and CDR2 LQKENI. The CDR3 consists of 14 residues. V was trimmed by 1 base and J by 0 bases, leaving 5 bases between them.